The clone carrying this TCR beta chain has just a few counts. Under the authors' procedure: Nucleated cell counts were estimated from reference gene primer amplification. Profiled with immunoSEQ multiplex PCR; TCRdb holds only in-frame clones, not every one. That table supplies the V and J calls and clone size; D and trimming were determined from the DNA. The sample comprises about 190,000 clones, roughly four fifths of which are singletons, and approximately 6.2% rests with the top ten. The CDR3 is 13 amino acids. Germline V gene sequence: CDR1 MNHNY, CDR2 SVGAGI (reference sequence). Trimming took off 6 bases at V and 7 bases at J, with 10 bases between the two ends. These data come from a study of blood T cell repertoires in COVID-19. On the study more broadly: Both acute and convalescent COVID-19 samples were obtained from the United States, Italy and Spain. Sample material is recorded as cDNA or gDNA derived from T cells, B-cell-depleted T cells, or PBMCs.

The clonotype was recovered from a woman between 35 and 50 years old with acute or convalescent COVID-19. The sample was peripheral blood. The chain carries TRBV6-6 and TRBJ1-6; maybe TRBD1 (5 bases). Here the CDR3 reads CASSDDRNSPLHF. DNA for the CDR3: TGTGCCAGCAGCGACGACAGAAATTCACCCCTCCACTTT.